This TCR beta chain was documented in a study of PD-L1 blockade in urothelial cancer. Whole-study context: Analyses were performed on blood at 3 weeks after treatment start (the second dose) and at 6 weeks.

Study-level points and caveats: Blood TCR clonality below the median before treatment was a predictor of better survival.

V lost 3 bases to trimming and J lost 2 bases, with 8 bases between them. The CDR3 has 14 residues. CDR1 and CDR2 (germline): SGHKS, YYEKEE (reference sequence). Using immunoSEQ multiplex PCR, the repertoire was profiled, and TCRdb retains in-frame clones only, with some absent. The data show approximately 50,000 clones, with around 84% seen just once and 3.2% held by the top ten. Concerning this clone: No antigen is known for it.

Time point reported: pretreatment peripheral blood. The rearrangement uses TRBV5-5 and TRBJ1-4; D gene uncertain. The sequence came from a man in his 70s with urothelial cancer. The source was PBMCs, collected around atezolizumab (anti-PD-L1) treatment. As DNA, the CDR3 is TGTGCCAGCAGCTCAGGAGGGACTAATGAAAAACTGTTTTTT. Translated: CASSSGGTNEKLFF.